This is a list of T cell receptor beta chains from one sample in a study of tumor and adjacent non-tumor tissue in lung cancer. TCRdb fed the multiplex PCR reads into MiXCR, producing one record per CDR3 protein. The sample has 80,000 or so distinct CDR3 sequences, approximately 78% seen once. The sequenced sample consisted of distant non-tumor lung tissue. All receptors come from a man in his sixties with non-small cell lung cancer. The CDR3 runs from the conserved cysteine through the conserved F or W. Fields, in order: D gene, V gene, J gene, CDR3 length, clone size, CDR3 protein, CDR3 DNA. A D gene is named only where the DNA matches it firmly. Size tells how often a clone was seen (once, few, many) or the class of an expanded clone, and some rows leave it out.

TRBD1	TRBV6-1	TRBJ1-1	14	NA	CASREDRGDIEAIF	TGTGCCAGCAGAGAAGACAGGGGCGACATTGAAGCTATCTTT
TRBD1	TRBV20-1	TRBJ2-7	13	NA	CSASDRVSYEQYF	TGTAGTGCTAGTGACAGGGTCTCCTACGAGCAGTACTTC
NA	TRBV5-5	TRBJ1-4	14	many	CASSLERVVQKLFF	TGTGCCAGCAGCTTGGAAAGGGTAGTCCAAAAGCTGTTTTTT
NA	TRBV5-6	TRBJ1-3	14	NA	CASSMGPFGNIIYF	TGTGCCAGCAGCATGGGTCCCTTTGGAAACATCATATATTTT
NA	TRBV29-1	TRBJ1-1	16	once	CSVEDRQGKEATEVFF	TGCAGCGTTGAAGATCGGCAAGGGAAAGAAGCCACTGAAGTTTTCTTT
NA	TRBV9	TRBJ1-3	13	NA	CASSVGDGNTIYF	TGTGCCAGCAGCGTCGGCGACGGAAACACCATATATTTT
NA	TRBV6-5	TRBJ2-7	19	NA	CASSPKSQLGPAWPYEQYF	TGTGCCAGCAGCCCGAAATCCCAACTTGGTCCAGCGTGGCCCTACGAGCAGTACTTC
TRBD1	TRBV11-2	TRBJ2-6	19	NA	CVSSLVPKDRPSGANVTTF	TGTGTCAGCAGCTTAGTTCCAAAGGACAGGCCCTCTGGGGCCAACGTCACGACTTTC
NA	TRBV6-1	TRBJ1-3	15	NA	CASTLQSFSGNTKFF	TGTGCCAGCACATTACAGAGTTTCTCTGGAAACACCAAATTTTTT
NA	TRBV11-2	TRBJ2-5	14	NA	CASSFGQVLETQYF	TGTGCCAGCAGCTTCGGACAAGTTCTCGAGACCCAGTACTTC
TRBD2	TRBV6-5	TRBJ2-6	17	NA	CASILAGASSGANVLTF	TGTGCCAGCATTTTAGCGGGAGCCAGCTCTGGTGCCAACGTCCTGACTTTC
TRBD1	TRBV20-1	TRBJ1-4	17	once	CNAIGAEQGTLLEKLFF	TGCAATGCTATAGGGGCGGAACAGGGGACCTTACTTGAAAAACTGTTTTTT
NA	TRBV11-2	TRBJ2-5	16	NA	CASSSKMGGPKETQNF	TGTGCCAGCAGCTCAAAAATGGGGGGGCCAAAGGAGACCCAGAACTTC
NA	TRBV20-1	TRBJ1-2	15	NA	CSTCGSTASNYGYTF	TGCAGTACTTGTGGCTCGACAGCCTCTAACTATGGCTACACATTC
NA	TRBV11-2	TRBJ1-6	15	NA	CASSLGGDNHSPLHF	TGTGCCAGCAGCTTAGGAGGGGACAATCATTCACCCCTACACTTC
TRBD1	TRBV6-4	TRBJ2-3	15	NA	CASRDGTGVTDTHYF	TGTGCCAGCAGAGACGGGACAGGGGTCACAGATACGCATTATTTT
NA	TRBV20-1	TRBJ2-1	14	NA	CIARVRGGQDEQFF	TGCATAGCTAGAGTTCGGGGGGGACAGGATGAGCAGTTCTTC
NA	TRBV20-1	TRBJ2-7	15	few	CTARTEVGVLREQYF	TGCACTGCTAGGACGGAGGTAGGGGTCCTACGGGAGCAGTACTTC
NA	TRBV11-3	TRBJ2-7	15	NA	CVSSHRTGLTYEQYF	TGTGTCAGCAGCCATCGCACTGGATTAACCTACGAGCAGTACTTC
NA	TRBV4-3	TRBJ1-4	18	NA	CASSQDFTRGVTKEKLFF	TGCGCCAGCAGCCAAGATTTCACAAGGGGCGTGACGAAGGAAAAACTGTTTTTT
TRBD2	TRBV20-1	TRBJ2-1	15	NA	CSAKPTSGRANEQFF	TGCAGTGCTAAACCGACTAGCGGGAGGGCAAATGAGCAGTTCTTC
TRBD1	TRBV6-1	TRBJ1-1	14	NA	CVRSEDRGDTEALF	TGTGTCAGGAGTGAAGACAGGGGCGACACTGAAGCTCTCTTT
NA	TRBV4-3	TRBJ1-2	16	NA	CASSQDHAGDPHGYTF	TGCGCCAGCAGCCAAGATCACGCAGGGGACCCTCATGGTTACACCTTC
TRBD2	TRBV5-4	TRBJ2-1	15	NA	CASSSLAGGFDEQLF	TGTGCCAGCAGCTCACTAGCGGGGGGATTCGATGAGCAGCTCTTC
TRBD1	TRBV11-3	TRBJ2-3	16	once	CASSLVAGERTGTQYF	TGTGCCAGCAGCTTAGTCGCCGGGGAGCGGACAGGTACGCAGTATTTT
NA	TRBV11-2	TRBJ1-1	14	NA	CASSPYRLNIEAFF	TGTGCCAGCAGCCCCTACAGGCTTAACATTGAAGCTTTCTTT
NA	TRBV11-2	TRBJ1-1	14	NA	CASILVRKGTEAFF	TGTGCCAGCATCTTAGTCCGGAAGGGCACTGAAGCTTTCTTC
TRBD2	TRBV11-3	TRBJ2-1	16	NA	CAISSLAGRPGNEQFF	TGTGCCATCAGCTCCCTAGCGGGGCGGCCGGGGAATGAGCAGTTCTTC
TRBD1	TRBV11-1	TRBJ2-5	15	once	CASSPFDRGEETHYF	TGTGCCAGCAGCCCCTTCGACAGGGGGGAAGAGACACACTACTTC
NA	TRBV11-1	TRBJ1-4	15	once	CASSCGSSRGEKLVF	TGTGCCAGCAGTTGTGGTTCCTCCCGAGGTGAAAAGCTGGTTTTT
NA	TRBV29-1	TRBJ1-1	15	many	CSVEERDGKNTEAFF	TGCAGCGTTGAAGAGAGGGACGGAAAGAACACTGAAGCTTTCTTT
NA	TRBV4-2	TRBJ1-1	14	NA	CDSTQGRETTKAFF	TGTGACAGCACCCAGGGACGGGAAACAACTAAAGCTTTCTTT
NA	TRBV11-3	TRBJ2-3	13	NA	CASGFHGADTQYF	TGTGCCAGCGGCTTTCATGGGGCTGATACGCAGTATTTT
NA	TRBV11-2	TRBJ1-4	15	NA	CASRSQSDPGRNLFF	TGTGCCAGCCGCTCTCAGTCGGATCCGGGGAGAAATCTGTTTTTT
TRBD1	TRBV11-1	TRBJ1-1	13	few	CTSSTQGGTEAFF	TGTACCAGCAGCACGCAGGGGGGCACTGAAGCTTTCTTC
NA	TRBV11-3	TRBJ2-3	16	NA	CASSPRTSRITDTQYF	TGTGCCAGCAGCCCTCGCACGTCGAGGATCACAGATACGCAGTATTTT
NA	TRBV18	TRBJ2-2	14	NA	CATRVQVDTGELFF	TGTGCCACCCGCGTCCAAGTTGACACCGGGGAGCTGTTTTTT
TRBD1	TRBV4-3	TRBJ2-7	13	many	CASSHWTGDEQYF	TGCGCCAGCAGCCACTGGACAGGGGACGAGCAGTACTTC
NA	TRBV6-5	TRBJ2-6	17	NA	CASSLAGPSSGANILTF	TGTGCCAGCAGCCTTGCGGGACCCAGCTCTGGGGCCAACATCCTAACTTTC
NA	TRBV11-2	TRBJ1-2	14	NA	CASSFEAGIGGYNF	TGTGCCAGCAGCTTTGAAGCAGGGATCGGAGGCTACAACTTC
TRBD1	TRBV4-3	TRBJ1-2	15	NA	CASSQDYIGGRGYTF	TGCGCCAGCAGCCAAGATTATATAGGGGGCCGTGGTTACACTTTC
NA	TRBV7-8	TRBJ2-1	13	many	CASTQGSYNEQFF	TGTGCCAGCACTCAGGGGTCGTACAATGAGCAGTTCTTC
TRBD2	TRBV4-2	TRBJ2-4	15	NA	CASSQDRGREDIQYF	TGTGCCAGCAGCCAAGATCGGGGGAGGGAGGACATTCAGTACTTC
TRBD1	TRBV6-1	TRBJ1-1	14	once	CASNEDRGDTEAVF	TGTGCCAGCAATGAAGACAGGGGGGATACTGAAGCTGTCTTT
NA	TRBV11-3	TRBJ2-3	13	NA	CASSFQGAHTQYF	TGTGCCAGCAGCTTCCAGGGAGCACATACGCAGTATTTT
NA	TRBV11-2	TRBJ1-3	12	NA	CASSFGGNTIYF	TGTGCCAGCAGCTTTGGAGGCAACACCATATATTTT